This T cell receptor (beta chain) was found in a study of prognosis after radiotherapy for stage I lung cancer. Study overall: Subsequent to radiotherapy, distant metastatic disease emerged in four patients (median approximately seven months), whereas about 15 exhibited no significant progression.

Details on this clonotype: The target antigen is unknown. One junction end does not reproduce the germline sequence, and a read error may be involved.

Points from the study as a whole: The study found lower Shannon entropy after stereotactic body radiation therapy in patients who developed distant metastases. The study found that unique TCR clone counts fell after stereotactic body radiation therapy, median approximately 9,600 versus 7,200.

The CDR3 has 13 residues. The germline V gene encodes CDR1 GTSNPN and CDR2 SVGIG (reference sequence). Blood draws of around 6 milliliters of peripheral blood occurred at each of two time points. TCR beta CDR3 amplification from genomic DNA was performed by two-round multiplex PCR. The use of primers specific to each TRBV and TRBJ gene characterized first-round PCR. Via MiXCR, TCRdb re-called the multiplex PCR reads, giving one row per CDR3 protein. The table lists about 51,000 distinct CDR3 sequences, roughly 36% of them singletons. The chain joins TRBV30 to TRBJ2-7; 8 nucleotides align to TRBD2. The receptor's source is a donor aged 50 or older with non-small cell lung cancer. Source: PBMCs, taken before or after stereotactic body radiation therapy (not recorded which). This CDR3 is CAWERGTRGLMAF. The CDR3 DNA reads as TGTGCCTGGGAGAGGGGGACTAGAGGGCTCATGGCCTTC.